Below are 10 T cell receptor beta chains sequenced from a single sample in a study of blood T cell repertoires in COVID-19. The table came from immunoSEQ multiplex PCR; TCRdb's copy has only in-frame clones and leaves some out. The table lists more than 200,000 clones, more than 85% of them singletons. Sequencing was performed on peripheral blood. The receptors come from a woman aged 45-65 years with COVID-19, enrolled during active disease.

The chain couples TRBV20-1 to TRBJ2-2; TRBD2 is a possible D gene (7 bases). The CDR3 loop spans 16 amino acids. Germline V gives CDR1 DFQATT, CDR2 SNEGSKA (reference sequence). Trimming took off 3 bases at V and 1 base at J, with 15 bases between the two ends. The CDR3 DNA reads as TGCAGTGCTAGTAGGGGGGGACTCCAGAACACCGGGGAGCTGTTTTTT. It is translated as CSASRGGLQNTGELFF.

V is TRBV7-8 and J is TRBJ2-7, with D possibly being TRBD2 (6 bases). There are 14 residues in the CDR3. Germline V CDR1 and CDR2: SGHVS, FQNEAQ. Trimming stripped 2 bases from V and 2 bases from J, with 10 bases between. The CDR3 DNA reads TGTGCCAGCAGCTTATTGCGGGGAACCTACGAGCAGTACTTC. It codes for CASSLLRGTYEQYF.

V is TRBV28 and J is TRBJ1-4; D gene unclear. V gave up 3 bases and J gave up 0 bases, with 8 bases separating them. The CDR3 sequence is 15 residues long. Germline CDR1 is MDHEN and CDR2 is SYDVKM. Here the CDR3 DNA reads TGTGCCAGCAGTTTCCCAGGTGCAACTAATGAAAAACTGTTTTTT. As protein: CASSFPGATNEKLFF.

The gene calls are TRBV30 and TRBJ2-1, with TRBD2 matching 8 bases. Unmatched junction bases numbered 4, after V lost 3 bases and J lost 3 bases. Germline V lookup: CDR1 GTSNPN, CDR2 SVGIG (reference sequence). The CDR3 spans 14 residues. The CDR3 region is CAWRGLDFYNEQFF. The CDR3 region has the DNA TGTGCCTGGAGGGGACTAGATTTCTACAATGAGCAGTTCTTC. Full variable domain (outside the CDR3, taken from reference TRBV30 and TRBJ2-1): SQTIHQWPATLVQPVGSPLSLECTVEGTSNPNLYWYRQAAGRGLQLLFYSVGIGQISSEVPQNLSASRPQDRQFILSSKKLLLSDSGFYLCAWRGLDFYNEQFFGPGTRLTVL.

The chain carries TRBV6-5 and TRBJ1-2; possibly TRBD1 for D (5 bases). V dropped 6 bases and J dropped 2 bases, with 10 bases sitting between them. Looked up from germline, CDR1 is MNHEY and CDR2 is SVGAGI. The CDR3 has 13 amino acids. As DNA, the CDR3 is TGTGCCAGCAGGGGGGGGGTCAACTATGGCTACACCTTC. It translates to CASRGGVNYGYTF.

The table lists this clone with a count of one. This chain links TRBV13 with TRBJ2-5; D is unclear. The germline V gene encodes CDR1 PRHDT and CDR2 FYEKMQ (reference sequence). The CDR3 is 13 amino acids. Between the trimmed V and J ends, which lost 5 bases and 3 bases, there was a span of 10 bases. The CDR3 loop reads CASSQIFEETQYF. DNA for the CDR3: TGTGCCAGCAGCCAGATCTTCGAAGAGACCCAGTACTTC.

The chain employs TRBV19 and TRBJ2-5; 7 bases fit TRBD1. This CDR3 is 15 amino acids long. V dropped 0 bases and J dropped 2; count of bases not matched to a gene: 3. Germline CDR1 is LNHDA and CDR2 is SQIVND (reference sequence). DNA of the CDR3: TGTGCCAGTAGTATAGACTACAGGGGTCAAGAGACCCAGTACTTC. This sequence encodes CASSIDYRGQETQYF.

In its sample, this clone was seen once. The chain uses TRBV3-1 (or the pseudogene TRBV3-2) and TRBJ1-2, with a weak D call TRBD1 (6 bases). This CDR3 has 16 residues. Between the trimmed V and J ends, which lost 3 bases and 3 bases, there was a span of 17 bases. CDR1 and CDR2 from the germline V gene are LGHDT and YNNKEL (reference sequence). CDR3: CASSQRGQSGDYGYTF. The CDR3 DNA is TGTGCCAGCAGCCAGAGAGGACAGTCAGGGGACTATGGCTACACCTTC.

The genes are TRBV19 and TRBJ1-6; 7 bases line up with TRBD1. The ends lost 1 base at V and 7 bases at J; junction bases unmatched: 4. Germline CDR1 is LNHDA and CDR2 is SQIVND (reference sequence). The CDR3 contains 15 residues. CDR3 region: CASSIGGTENSPLHF. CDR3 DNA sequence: TGTGCCAGTAGTATAGGAGGGACAGAGAATTCACCCCTCCACTTT. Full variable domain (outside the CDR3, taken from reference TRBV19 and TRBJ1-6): DGGITQSPKYLFRKEGQNVTLSCEQNLNHDAMYWYRQDPGQGLRLIYYSQIVNDFQKGDIAEGYSVSREKKESFPLTVTSAQKNPTAFYLCASSIGGTENSPLHFGNGTRLTVT.

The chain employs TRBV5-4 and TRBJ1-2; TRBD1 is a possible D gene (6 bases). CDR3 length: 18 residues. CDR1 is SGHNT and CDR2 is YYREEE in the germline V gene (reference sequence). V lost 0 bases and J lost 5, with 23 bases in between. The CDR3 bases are TGTGCCAGCAGCTTGGGAGGGGGAGGGGCCCTCAAAAAGTATGGCTACACCTTC. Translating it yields CASSLGGGGALKKYGYTF.